The 27 T cell receptor beta chains presented below share a single source sample, sequenced in a study of shared clonotypes between healthy human individuals. Assay: immunoSEQ multiplex PCR; the TCRdb copy retains only in-frame clones and omits some. The sample has fewer than 1.6 million clones, around 98.5% seen once. Sequenced sample: naive CD4+ T cells sorted from blood. The subset was: CD45RA+ positively selected. Source of these receptors: a man aged 25-45 years in good health.

This clone was observed once. The rearrangement links TRBV5-1 to TRBJ2-3, with 8 bases matching TRBD1. This CDR3 spans 16 amino acids. Germline trimming cut 2 bases from V and 0 bases from J; bases unmatched to any gene: 5. The germline V gene encodes CDR1 SGHRS and CDR2 YFSETQ. CDR3 in DNA: TGCGCCAGCAGCTTAAGGACAGGGTGGAGCACAGATACGCAGTATTTT. Protein sequence: CASSLRTGWSTDTQYF.

The gene calls are TRBV2 and TRBJ1-2; no reliable D call. The V end lost 4 bases, the J end lost 4 bases, and 19 bases lay between the germline ends. CDR3 size: 16 residues. Per germline, CDR1 SNHLY and CDR2 FYNNEI. The CDR3 DNA reads as TGTGCCAGCAGTGTGTCCCTAGGATATATACCCTATGGCTACACCTTC. Its translation is CASSVSLGYIPYGYTF.

J is TRBJ1-1 and V is TRBV28, with TRBD1 identical over 8 bases. Germline CDR1 and CDR2: MDHEN and SYDVKM. J lost 3 bases, V lost 8 bases, and 2 bases had no gene match. The CDR3 has 12 amino acids. CDR3 protein: CASGTGYTEAFF. The CDR3, as DNA: TGTGCCAGCGGGACAGGCTACACTGAAGCTTTCTTT.

This rearrangement joins TRBV7-8 to TRBJ2-1; 8 bases are shared with TRBD1. Germline V gives CDR1 SGHVS, CDR2 FQNEAQ. V lost 4 bases, J lost 7 bases, and 12 bases stayed unmatched. The CDR3 is made up of 16 amino acids. CDR3 sequence: CASSSRRDRHWNEQFF. In DNA, the CDR3 is TGTGCCAGCAGCTCCCGCCGGGACAGGCATTGGAATGAGCAGTTCTTC.

This rearrangement joins TRBV2 to TRBJ2-5; D possibly corresponds to TRBD1 (5 bases). The CDR3 runs 13 residues. The germline V and J ends were trimmed by 6 bases and 2 bases, with 10 bases remaining between them. Per the germline V gene, CDR1 is SNHLY and CDR2 is FYNNEI. The CDR3 reads CASRADRQETQYF. CDR3 bases: TGTGCCAGCAGGGCAGACAGACAAGAGACCCAGTACTTC.

The V and J genes are TRBV27 and TRBJ2-7, with D perhaps TRBD2 (6 bases). Looked up from germline, CDR1 is MNHEY and CDR2 is SMNVEV (reference sequence). Trimming removed 5 bases at V and 3 bases at J, with 17 bases between. The CDR3 consists of 15 residues. The chain's CDR3 is CASSRAGLGVYEQYF. The CDR3 region has the DNA TGTGCCAGCAGTCGAGCGGGCCTCGGGGTCTACGAGCAGTACTTC.

J is TRBJ2-7 and V is TRBV4-2; a possible D gene is TRBD1 (6 bases). The CDR3 covers 15 residues. Trimming pared 0 bases from V and 4 bases from J, leaving 13 bases between. Germline V CDR1 and CDR2: LGHNA, YNFKEQ. CDR3 sequence reads: CASSQELPRGYEQYF. DNA of the CDR3: TGTGCCAGCAGCCAAGAACTCCCGAGGGGGTACGAGCAGTACTTC.

This clone was detected once. V and J are TRBV5-4 and TRBJ2-2; 8 nucleotides line up with TRBD2. The CDR3 extends over 14 amino acids. V dropped 0 bases and J dropped 6; count of bases not matched to a gene: 1. Per germline, CDR1 SGHNT and CDR2 YYREEE (reference sequence). The DNA of the CDR3 is TGTGCCAGCAGCTTGGGACTAGCGTCCGGGGAGCTGTTTTTT. This encodes CASSLGLASGELFF.

The CDR3 spells CASSLTRPLLENTEAFF. The CDR3 DNA reads TGCGCCAGCAGCCTAACTCGGCCTCTACTTGAAAACACTGAAGCTTTCTTT. The V gene is TRBV4-3, the J gene TRBJ1-1; D gene ambiguous. Germline V gene data show CDR1 as LGHNA and CDR2 as YSLEER. V was cut by 4 bases and J by 2 bases, with 20 bases left in between. The CDR3 is 17 amino acids.

The V and J genes are TRBV7-9 and TRBJ2-1, with 10 bases identical to TRBD2. The CDR3 is made up of 14 amino acids. The germline CDR1 and CDR2 sequences are SEHNR and FQNEAQ (reference sequence). V shed 5 bases and J 15 bases; nucleotides not matched to a gene: 13. DNA for the CDR3: TGTGCCAGCAGCGGGAGCTATAAGCGGGAGGGCCGGTTCTTC. The encoded protein is CASSGSYKREGRFF.

This rearrangement joins TRBV28 to TRBJ2-5, with D perhaps TRBD2 (6 bases). CDR1 and CDR2 from the germline V gene are MDHEN and SYDVKM. This CDR3 comprises 14 residues. V was clipped by 6 bases and J by 1 base, with 12 bases between them. CDR3 loop: CASSSQEGQETQYF. The CDR3 DNA reads as TGTGCCAGCAGCTCTCAGGAGGGCCAAGAGACCCAGTACTTC. Variable domain in full (rest from reference TRBV28 and TRBJ2-5): DVKVTQSSRYLVKRTGEKVFLECVQDMDHENMFWYRQDPGLGLRLIYFSYDVKMKEKGDIPEGYSVSREKKERFSLILESASTNQTSMYLCASSSQEGQETQYFGPGTRLLVL.

V and J are TRBV5-1 and TRBJ2-7; weak D call: TRBD1 (5 bases). This CDR3 spans 15 amino acids. CDR1 is SGHRS and CDR2 is YFSETQ in the germline V gene. The V end lost 4 bases, the J end lost 0 bases, and 14 bases lay between the germline ends. The CDR3 here is CASSRAPDNSYEQYF. The DNA of the CDR3 is TGCGCCAGCAGCCGTGCCCCGGACAACTCCTACGAGCAGTACTTC.

The chain links TRBV19 to TRBJ1-5; weak D call: TRBD1 (6 bases). This CDR3 is 16 amino acids long. Between the trimmed V and J ends, which lost 5 bases and 4 bases, there was a span of 18 bases. CDR1 LNHDA and CDR2 SQIVND come from the germline V gene (reference sequence). The CDR3 DNA sequence: TGTGCCAGTAGTGGGGGGCGGATGGGAGGGAATCAGCCCCAGCATTTT. This encodes CASSGGRMGGNQPQHF. The full variable domain, its missing parts supplied by reference TRBV19 and TRBJ1-5, is DGGITQSPKYLFRKEGQNVTLSCEQNLNHDAMYWYRQDPGQGLRLIYYSQIVNDFQKGDIAEGYSVSREKKESFPLTVTSAQKNPTAFYLCASSGGRMGGNQPQHFGDGTRLSIL.

About this clone itself: This same CDR3 is encoded by further DNA sequences in the sample. The chain links TRBV28 to TRBJ1-1; D call uncertain. Trimming pared 5 bases from V and 1 base from J, leaving 5 bases between. The CDR3 length is 12 residues. Germline V gene sequence: CDR1 MDHEN, CDR2 SYDVKM. CDR3 coding DNA: TGTGCCAGCAGTCTCCCGAACACTGAAGCTTTCTTT. This sequence encodes CASSLPNTEAFF.

The chain joins TRBV7-2 to TRBJ2-1, with D perhaps matching TRBD1 or TRBD2 (5 bases each). CDR3 length: 19 residues. Between the trimmed V and J ends, which lost 0 bases and 0 bases, there was a span of 18 bases. The germline CDR1 and CDR2 sequences are SGHTA and FQGNSA. In DNA, the CDR3 is TGTGCCAGCAGCTTAGCGGTAATGTTTTGGGGGAGCTCCTACAATGAGCAGTTCTTC. It encodes CASSLAVMFWGSSYNEQFF.

This clone appeared once. The chain couples TRBV28 to TRBJ2-1; D remains unclear. There are 14 residues in the CDR3. CDR1 and CDR2 from the germline V gene are MDHEN and SYDVKM. V was clipped by 3 bases and J by 1 base, with 7 bases between them. CDR3 nucleotides: TGTGCCAGCAGTTTTAGTTCTTCCTACAATGAGCAGTTCTTC. Its protein product is CASSFSSSYNEQFF.

This clone was seen just once. The J gene is TRBJ2-1, the V gene TRBV18, with TRBD2 identical over 13 bases. J was trimmed by 7 bases and V by 0 bases; bases with no gene match: 6. The CDR3 length is 17 residues. Germline CDR1 KGHSH, CDR2 LQKENI. Here the CDR3 DNA reads TGTGCCAGCTCACCACCGTTACTAGCGGGAGGGCGGAATGAGCAGTTCTTC. Its protein product is CASSPPLLAGGRNEQFF.

The V call is TRBV28, the J call TRBJ2-6; D gene uncertain. The CDR3 has 12 residues. The germline CDR1 and CDR2 sequences are MDHEN and SYDVKM. V was clipped by 7 bases and J by 3 bases, with 4 bases between them. The CDR3 sequence is CASMDGANVLTF. As DNA, the CDR3 is TGTGCCAGCATGGATGGGGCCAACGTCCTGACTTTC.

The chain combines TRBV20-1 with TRBJ2-3; D may correspond to TRBD1 or TRBD2 (5 bases each). CDR1 DFQATT and CDR2 SNEGSKA come from the germline V gene (reference sequence). Trimming removed 8 bases at V and 6 bases at J, with 12 bases between. The CDR3 loop spans 11 amino acids. This chain's CDR3 is CSSFWGDTQYF. The CDR3 region has the DNA TGCAGTTCCTTCTGGGGGGATACGCAGTATTTT.

The chain uses TRBV19 and TRBJ2-2; 10 bases agree with TRBD2. The CDR3 loop spans 14 amino acids. The germline gives CDR1 LNHDA, CDR2 SQIVND (reference sequence). The ends lost 9 bases at V and 5 bases at J; junction bases unmatched: 6. The CDR3 region has the DNA TGTGCCAGCAGGGGTAGCGGGAGGACCGGGGAGCTGTTTTTT. Protein product: CASRGSGRTGELFF.

The rearrangement joins TRBV27 to TRBJ2-5; D is tentatively TRBD1 or TRBD2 (5 bases each). CDR1 is MNHEY, CDR2 SMNVEV, per germline (reference sequence). This CDR3 has 14 residues. V gave up 4 bases and J gave up 1 base, with 10 bases separating them. This CDR3 reads CASSYRDGQETQYF. In DNA, the CDR3 is TGTGCCAGCAGTTACCGGGACGGCCAAGAGACCCAGTACTTC.

V and J are TRBV9 and TRBJ2-7; D is uncertain. CDR1 and CDR2 from the germline V gene are SGDLS and YYNGEE. V was trimmed by 0 bases and J by 1 base, leaving 11 bases between them. The CDR3 covers 15 residues. The CDR3 DNA reads TGTGCCAGCAGCGTAGCATCCGGTTGGTCCTACGAGCAGTACTTC. It is translated as CASSVASGWSYEQYF.

The rearrangement uses TRBV7-2 and TRBJ2-7, with D possibly being TRBD1 (6 bases). CDR3 length: 13 residues. The V gene's germline CDR1 is SGHTA and CDR2 FQGNSA. V was pared by 5 bases and J by 2 bases, with 10 bases between. CDR3 nucleotide sequence: TGTGCCAGCAGCCCGAGGACAGCCTACGAGCAGTACTTC. Translated: CASSPRTAYEQYF.

This chain uses TRBV9 with TRBJ2-1; D gene uncertain. Trimming cost V 0 bases and J 10 bases, with 14 bases left between them. Germline CDR1 and CDR2: SGDLS and YYNGEE. The CDR3 totals 14 residues. The CDR3 loop reads CASSVGWLDEEQFF. The CDR3 bases are TGTGCCAGCAGCGTAGGGTGGCTAGACGAGGAGCAGTTCTTC.

The V call is TRBV20-1, the J call TRBJ2-7; unclear D gene. CDR3 length: 11 amino acids. CDR1 is DFQATT and CDR2 is SNEGSKA in the germline V gene (reference sequence). V lost 2 bases to trimming and J lost 7 bases, with 9 bases between them. CDR3 sequence (DNA): TGCAGTGCTAGATCCCTAAAAGAGCAGTACTTC. Its protein product is CSARSLKEQYF.

This clone was seen once. The chain is built from TRBV28 and TRBJ2-7; D tentatively reads TRBD1 or TRBD2 (7 bases each). In germline, CDR1 is MDHEN, CDR2 SYDVKM. The CDR3 extends over 15 amino acids. Trimming left V 6 bases short and J 3 bases short, with 18 bases between. The DNA of the CDR3 is TGTGCCAGCAGCGGGACAGCGGGATGGGGCTACGAGCAGTACTTC. This codes for CASSGTAGWGYEQYF.

CDR3 region: CASSFWPAGGTDTQYF. Here the CDR3 DNA reads TGTGCCAGCAGCTTTTGGCCAGCGGGAGGGACAGATACGCAGTATTTT. The rearrangement links TRBV5-4 to TRBJ2-3, with TRBD2 matching 10 bases. Germline V gene data show CDR1 as SGHNT and CDR2 as YYREEE (reference sequence). Unmatched junction bases numbered 6, after V lost 2 bases and J lost 3 bases. This CDR3 is built from 16 residues.